The subject of this entry is one T cell receptor beta chain. A far larger clone is one base from this, pointing to a likely read error. The sample is drawn from a study of shared clonotypes between healthy human individuals. Study overall: The donors, a couple of women and a few men, were aged 18 to 49.

The length of the CDR3 is 13 residues. V lost 7 bases, J lost 8 bases, and 8 bases stayed unmatched. Per germline, CDR1 SGHRS and CDR2 YFSETQ. Unsorted PBMC DNA was sequenced on ten immunoSEQ deep assay plates. TCRdb's copy holds only in-frame clones and misses some; the assay was immunoSEQ multiplex PCR. Found here are about 460,000 clones, 70% to 80% of them singletons; the top ten hold 12%. The clonotype originates from a woman in her 40s in good health. Some clones in this sample may be carry-over from other donors' samples. The chain carries TRBV5-1 and TRBJ1-4; 7 bases line up with TRBD1. Sequenced input: PBMCs. CDR3 sequence (DNA): TGCGCCAGCGGCAGCCAGGGGGGCGAAAAACTGTTTTTT. Protein: CASGSQGGEKLFF.